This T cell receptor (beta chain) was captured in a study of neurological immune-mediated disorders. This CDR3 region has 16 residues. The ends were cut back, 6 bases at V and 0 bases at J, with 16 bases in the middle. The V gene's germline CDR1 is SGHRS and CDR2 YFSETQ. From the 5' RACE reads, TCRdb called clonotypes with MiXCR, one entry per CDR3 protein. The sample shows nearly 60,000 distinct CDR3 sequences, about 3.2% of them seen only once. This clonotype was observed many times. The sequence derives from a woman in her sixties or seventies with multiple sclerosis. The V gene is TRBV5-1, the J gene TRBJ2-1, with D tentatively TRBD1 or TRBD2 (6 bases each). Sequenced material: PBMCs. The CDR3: CASTRTGALSYNEQFF. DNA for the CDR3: TGCGCCAGCACCCGAACGGGGGCCCTCTCCTACAATGAGCAGTTCTTC.